The 11 T cell receptor beta chains reported below all come from one sample, sequenced in a study of blood T cells in healthy people across ages. The use of a sample-barcoded 5' primer and a J-beta primer mix characterized a second PCR of roughly 7 to 11 cycles. TCRdb reprocessed the 5' RACE reads via MiXCR and lists one record per CDR3 protein. The sample holds approximately 800,000 distinct CDR3 sequences, approximately 65% seen once. Sequencing input: blood. These receptors all stem from a man aged 25-45 years in good health.

Written as DNA, the CDR3 is TGTGCCACCAGTGACCCGGGGACAGGGCGGGACGAGCAGTACTTC. Translating gives CATSDPGTGRDEQYF. The rearrangement uses TRBV24-1 and TRBJ2-4, with 9 bases fitting TRBD1. The assigned J gene may be wrong: the sequence end matches TRBJ2-7 better. The V gene's germline CDR1 is KGHDR and CDR2 SFDVKD. There are 15 residues in the CDR3.

This rearrangement joins TRBV6-5 to TRBJ1-4; no reliable D call. Trimming took 0 bases from V and 4 from J, leaving 12 bases between them. The CDR3 extends over 16 amino acids. Germline V gene lookup returns CDR1 MNHEY and CDR2 SVGAGI. In DNA, the CDR3 is TGTGCCAGCAGTTACTCGAGGGTCGGAGGTAATGAAAAACTGTTTTTT. This sequence encodes CASSYSRVGGNEKLFF.

The J gene is TRBJ2-7, the V gene TRBV4-3, with TRBD2 identical over 8 bases. The V gene's germline CDR1 is LGHNA and CDR2 YSLEER. The CDR3 is 15 residues long. Unmatched junction bases numbered 6, after V lost 4 bases and J lost 1 base. This CDR3 reads CASSPGGPLSYEQYF. The CDR3 coding sequence is TGCGCCAGCAGCCCGGGGGGGCCCCTGTCCTACGAGCAGTACTTC.

This chain joins TRBV7-2 and TRBJ2-7; either TRBD1 or TRBD2 may supply D (5 bases each). V was clipped by 5 bases and J by 6 bases, with 14 bases between them. The CDR3 sequence is 13 residues long. Germline-derived CDR1 and CDR2 are SGHTA and FQGNSA. CDR3 in DNA: TGTGCCAGCAGCGAGGGACCTTATGGCGAGCAGTACTTC. Translation gives CASSEGPYGEQYF.

The rearrangement uses TRBV5-1 and TRBJ2-3, with D uncertain. The CDR3 spans 14 residues. The V end was cut by 0 bases, the J end by 4 bases, with 9 bases between. Looked up from germline, CDR1 is SGHRS and CDR2 is YFSETQ. The CDR3 here is CASSLGQLADTQYF. The DNA of the CDR3 is TGCGCCAGCAGCTTGGGCCAGCTAGCAGATACGCAGTATTTT.

This rearrangement joins TRBV6-2 or TRBV6-3 to TRBJ2-1, with D maybe TRBD2 (6 bases). CDR1 is MNHEY and CDR2 is SVGEGT in the germline V gene. The CDR3 is made up of 13 amino acids. Trimming shortened V by 6 bases and J by 8 bases, and 14 bases separated the two germline ends. This chain's CDR3 is CASSARGRYEQFF. In DNA form, the CDR3 reads TGTGCCAGCAGCGCCCGGGGGAGGTATGAGCAGTTCTTC.

The V and J genes are TRBV7-3 and TRBJ2-1; D remains unclear. The CDR3 consists of 15 residues. Trimming shortened V by 4 bases and J by 3 bases, and 13 bases separated the two germline ends. The V gene's germline CDR1 is SGHTA and CDR2 FQGTGA. CDR3 DNA sequence: TGTGCCAGCAGCTACACTGGGCCGAACTACAATGAGCAGTTCTTC. Its protein is CASSYTGPNYNEQFF. The whole variable domain, remainder taken from reference TRBV7-3 and TRBJ2-1, is GAGVSQTPSNKVTEKGKYVELRCDPISGHTALYWYRQSLGQGPEFLIYFQGTGAADDSGLPNDRFFAVRPEGSVSTLKIQRTERGDSAVYLCASSYTGPNYNEQFFGPGTRLTVL.

The chain uses TRBV7-2 and TRBJ2-1; 7 bases map to TRBD1. Germline V gene sequence: CDR1 SGHTA, CDR2 FQGNSA. V was clipped by 5 bases and J by 5 bases; unmatched bases: 15. The CDR3 runs to 17 residues. DNA for the CDR3: TGTGCCAGCAGCGCTCGACCTAGACAGGGTCGGGACAATGAGCAGTTCTTC. It specifies CASSARPRQGRDNEQFF.

The J gene is TRBJ2-5, the V gene TRBV14, with D maybe TRBD2 (6 bases). V gave up 5 bases and J gave up 2 bases, with 12 bases separating them. CDR3 length: 14 residues. From germline, CDR1 is SGHDN and CDR2 FVKESK. The CDR3 DNA reads TGTGCCAGCAGCAGGGACTCGACACAAGAGACCCAGTACTTC. Translating it yields CASSRDSTQETQYF.

This clonotype was observed a few times. The chain links TRBV12-3 or TRBV12-4 to TRBJ2-5, with TRBD1 matching 9 bases. The V segment lost 4 bases and the J segment 5 bases; nucleotides outside the gene matches: 11. The CDR3 covers 16 residues. The CDR3 sequence is CASSSRDRDGSETQYF. CDR3 coding DNA: TGTGCCAGCAGTTCCAGGGACAGGGACGGCAGTGAGACCCAGTACTTC.

This clonotype was seen more than once but under ten times. The chain couples TRBV9 to TRBJ2-1; 9 bases match TRBD2. The CDR3 runs 15 residues. With 0 bases clipped from V and 6 bases from J, the junction kept 4 bases outside the gene matches. Germline V lookup: CDR1 SGDLS, CDR2 YYNGEE. The CDR3 nucleotides read TGTGCCAGCAGCGTAGTAGCGGGGGTAGGCAATGAGCAGTTCTTC. Protein: CASSVVAGVGNEQFF.